The 7 T cell receptor beta chains below come from one sample, sequenced in a study of blood T cell repertoires in COVID-19. TCRdb keeps only in-frame clones here, not all; method: immunoSEQ multiplex PCR. This sample has around 250,000 clones, with over 75% found just once. The source material was peripheral blood. These TCRs come from a man aged 50-60 years with active or convalescent COVID-19.

The chain combines TRBV30 with TRBJ2-1, with 10 bases matching TRBD2. Losses at the gene ends were 0 bases for V and 4 bases for J; bases not matched to a gene: 3. The CDR3 runs to 15 residues. From germline, CDR1 is GTSNPN and CDR2 SVGIG (reference sequence). In DNA, the CDR3 is TGTGCCTGGAGTGTTGGGACTAGCGTATACAATGAGCAGTTCTTC. Translating gives CAWSVGTSVYNEQFF.

The chain links TRBV21-1 to TRBJ2-5; the D call of TRBD1 is as the table states it, not checked on the DNA. TRBV21-1 is a recognized pseudogene. This CDR3 spans 19 amino acids. CDR3 region: CASSKEWQGSLQVVETQYF. CDR3 DNA: TGTGCCAGCAGCAAAGAGTGGCAGGGTAGTCTCCAAGTCGTTGAGACCCAGTACTTC.

The chain has TRBV11-1 and TRBJ2-7, with D perhaps TRBD2 (5 bases). The CDR3 spans 13 residues. V was trimmed by 5 bases and J by 4 bases, leaving 12 bases between them. Per the germline V gene, CDR1 is SGHAT and CDR2 is FQDESV (reference sequence). The CDR3 DNA sequence: TGTGCCAGCAGCCAAAATGGAGGTTACGAGCAGTACTTC. It encodes CASSQNGGYEQYF.

The chain joins TRBV5-4 to TRBJ1-5, with D possibly matching TRBD1 (6 bases). The CDR3 is made up of 14 amino acids. V dropped 4 bases and J dropped 3 bases, with 11 bases sitting between them. Germline lookup yields CDR1 SGHNT and CDR2 YYREEE (reference sequence). The CDR3 here is CASSTQGTNQPQHF. The CDR3 region has the DNA TGTGCCAGCAGCACCCAGGGGACCAATCAGCCCCAGCATTTT.

The chain carries TRBV7-8 and TRBJ1-1; possibly TRBD1 for D (6 bases). The V and J ends lost 5 bases and 1 base respectively, with 11 bases between them. CDR3 length: 14 amino acids. The V gene's germline CDR1 is SGHVS and CDR2 FQNEAQ. Here the CDR3 reads CASSQRQENTEAFF. DNA of the CDR3: TGTGCCAGCAGCCAGAGACAGGAGAACACTGAAGCTTTCTTT.

This clone was observed once. This sequence joins TRBV5-1 and TRBJ2-7; 9 bases are a match to TRBD1. Germline trimming cut 4 bases from V and 2 bases from J; bases unmatched to any gene: 7. CDR3 length equals 15 residues. Germline V gene data show CDR1 as SGHRS and CDR2 as YFSETQ. The CDR3 loop reads CASSQRDRVTYEQYF. The CDR3 DNA reads TGCGCCAGCAGCCAGCGGGACAGGGTAACCTACGAGCAGTACTTC.

The chain links TRBV15 to TRBJ2-1, with 10 bases aligning to TRBD1. Per the germline V gene, CDR1 is LNHNV and CDR2 is YYDKDF (reference sequence). The junction had 3 bases not matched to a gene; V was cut back by 1 base and J by 9 bases. This CDR3 spans 14 amino acids. This CDR3 is CATSRVGTGVEQFF. CDR3 in DNA: TGTGCCACCAGCAGAGTCGGGACAGGGGTTGAGCAGTTCTTC. Drawing the rest from reference TRBV15 and TRBJ2-1, the complete variable domain is DAMVIQNPRYQVTQFGKPVTLSCSQTLNHNVMYWYQQKSSQAPKLLFHYYDKDFNNEADTPDNFQSRRPNTSFCFLDIRSPGLGDTAMYLCATSRVGTGVEQFFGPGTRLTVL.